This T cell receptor (beta chain) was sequenced during a study of human T cells and chemical hapten exposure. Specified time point: patch test 1, 2 weeks after DPC sensitization. As to treatment: therapeutic diphenylcyclopropenone sensitization with weekly scalp DPC. Germline trimming cut 0 bases from V and 4 bases from J; bases unmatched to any gene: 4. Germline V gene sequence: CDR1 MNHEY, CDR2 SVGEGT. The CDR3 is 18 amino acids. General observations from the study: Expanded TCRs produced significantly more large CDR3 similarity clusters than controls did. TCRs at a frequency above 1 in 1000 stayed unchanged with DPC sensitization.

The sample holds many counts of this clonotype. Its antigen remains unidentified. TCRdb re-called the RACE reads with MiXCR, one entry per CDR3 protein. Of about 380,000 distinct CDR3 sequences in the sample, around 4.8% were seen once. The chain employs TRBV6-2 or TRBV6-3 and TRBJ2-2; 14 nucleotides agree with TRBD2. Material: whole blood, obtained in connection with sensitization to the hapten diphenylcyclopropenone (DPC). The TCR comes from a woman between 45 and 60 years old with alopecia areata. Some clones in this sample may be carry-over from other donors' samples. CDR3 amino acids: CASSYSTSGGAITGELFF. The CDR3 DNA follows: TGTGCCAGCAGTTACTCGACTAGCGGGGGGGCGATCACCGGGGAGCTGTTTTTT.